The clone carrying this T cell receptor beta chain was counted a single time. This entry is derived from a study of blood T cell repertoires in COVID-19. Sequencing was performed with immunoSEQ multiplex PCR; in TCRdb, only in-frame clones are kept and a portion is missing. The data show around 58,000 clones, around 90% seen once. V was clipped by 7 bases and J by 0 bases; unmatched bases: 17. The CDR3 runs 21 residues. Per germline, CDR1 SNHLY and CDR2 FYNNEI. Sequencing was performed on peripheral blood. The V and J genes are TRBV2 and TRBJ2-3, with TRBD2 identical over 15 bases. The clonotype was recovered from a woman aged 60-75 years with active or convalescent COVID-19. The CDR3 loop reads CASTTARTSGRAELSTDTQYF. The CDR3 DNA reads as TGTGCCAGCACCACCGCCCGGACTAGCGGGAGGGCCGAGCTGAGCACAGATACGCAGTATTTT.